The 10 T cell receptor beta chains given below trace back to one sample, sequenced in a study of cytomegalovirus exposure and HLA in healthy donors. Use of 60 Vbeta and 13 Jbeta primers characterized the PCR. The repertoire was sequenced with immunoSEQ multiplex PCR; TCRdb's copy has only in-frame clones and lacks some. The data show approximately 260,000 clones, over 90% seen once. Sequenced input: PBMCs. All receptors derive from a girl between 2 and 10 years old in good health and CMV-seronegative.

The DNA of the CDR3 is TGTGCCAGTAGTGCACCGGGACTTGGGAAGCAGTTCTTC. Translating it yields CASSAPGLGKQFF. The chain has TRBV19 and TRBJ2-1, with D maybe TRBD2 (6 bases). The CDR3 sequence is 13 residues long. Trimming removed 5 bases at V and 11 bases at J, with 16 bases between. CDR1 and CDR2 (germline): LNHDA, SQIVND (reference sequence).

The chain couples TRBV19 to TRBJ1-3, with D maybe TRBD1 (6 bases). Trimming shortened V by 4 bases and J by 0 bases, and 22 bases separated the two germline ends. Germline V gene lookup returns CDR1 LNHDA and CDR2 SQIVND (reference sequence). The CDR3 totals 19 residues. The CDR3 loop reads CASSTRQDAGELSGNTIYF. For the CDR3, the DNA is TGTGCCAGTAGTACCCGACAGGACGCCGGTGAACTCTCTGGAAACACCATATATTTT.

This chain links TRBV10-3 with TRBJ2-3; 9 bases align to TRBD2. The CDR3 loop spans 14 amino acids. Germline CDR1 and CDR2: ENHRY and SYGVKD. Trimming removed 6 bases from V and 6 bases from J; junction bases left unmatched: 7. The CDR3 spells CAISPGLAGDTQYF. CDR3 DNA sequence: TGTGCCATCAGCCCGGGACTAGCAGGTGATACGCAGTATTTT.

This chain joins TRBV6-5 and TRBJ2-7; TRBD1 is a possible D gene (5 bases). The CDR3 loop spans 14 amino acids. Germline CDR1 reads MNHEY; CDR2 reads SVGAGI. The V and J ends lost 0 bases and 3 bases respectively, with 9 bases between them. Written as DNA, the CDR3 is TGTGCCAGCAGTTACTCGAGCAGGGACTACGAGCAGTACTTC. This codes for CASSYSSRDYEQYF.

The chain carries TRBV7-2 and TRBJ2-3, with D perhaps TRBD1 (6 bases). Germline loops: CDR1 SGHTA, CDR2 FQGNSA. Trimming pared 8 bases from V and 2 bases from J, leaving 17 bases between. This CDR3 region has 15 residues. CDR3 nucleotide sequence: TGTGCCAGCGGGGAAGGGACAAGACCCACAGATACGCAGTATTTT. It is translated as CASGEGTRPTDTQYF.

This clone occurred once. One end of the junction fails to match germline, which may point to a read error. This chain uses TRBV13 with TRBJ2-2; 13 bases fit TRBD2. Germline CDR1 PRHDT, CDR2 FYEKMQ (reference sequence). This CDR3 spans 19 amino acids. The CDR3 region has the DNA TGTGCCAGCAGCATAGGACTAGCGGGAGAAACCCCGGACACCGGGGAGCTGTTTTTT. This codes for CASSIGLAGETPDTGELFF.

This sequence joins TRBV19 and TRBJ2-5; possibly TRBD1 for D (5 bases). This CDR3 region has 14 residues. Trimming removed 3 bases from V and 1 base from J, with 9 bases in between. Germline V gene data show CDR1 as LNHDA and CDR2 as SQIVND (reference sequence). The CDR3 here is CASSIQGRQETQYF. CDR3 sequence (DNA): TGTGCCAGTAGTATCCAGGGCCGCCAAGAGACCCAGTACTTC.

This clone showed up just a few times. The rearrangement uses TRBV4-1 and TRBJ2-7; unclear D gene. Germline loops: CDR1 MGHRA, CDR2 YSYEKL. Trimming took off 0 bases at V and 4 bases at J, with 13 bases between the two ends. This CDR3 has 15 amino acids. The CDR3 bases are TGCGCCAGCAGCCAAGACGGGTTTGGTGATTACGAGCAGTACTTC. Residues: CASSQDGFGDYEQYF.

The rearrangement joins TRBV2 to TRBJ2-7; 11 bases align to TRBD2. The CDR3 is made up of 14 amino acids. J was trimmed by 4 bases and V by 4 bases; bases with no gene match: 3. Looked up from germline, CDR1 is SNHLY and CDR2 is FYNNEI. DNA of the CDR3: TGTGCCAGCAGTGGTAGCGGGGGGGGTTACGAGCAGTACTTC. Translating it yields CASSGSGGGYEQYF.

V and J are TRBV10-1 and TRBJ2-3, with 10 bases lining up with TRBD2. Germline V lookup: CDR1 WNHNN, CDR2 SYGVQD (reference sequence). The CDR3 covers 15 residues. V lost 4 bases and J lost 2; bases outside the gene matches: 3. The DNA of the CDR3 is TGCGCCAGCAGTGCCGGACTAGCGGCCACAGATACGCAGTATTTT. Amino acid sequence: CASSAGLAATDTQYF.